This passage covers 11 T cell receptor delta chains from one sample sequenced in a study of gammadelta T cells in human blood. TCRdb redid clone calling on the RT-PCR reads using CATT. The profile covers around 280 delta-chain clones, with approximately 40% appearing a single time and approximately 72% taken by the ten largest. The specimen sequenced was non-Vgamma9Vdelta2 gamma-delta T cells from adult blood. The source is a human donor.

In the case of this clone: One base separates it from a far larger clone, so it is likely a read error. The genes are TRDV1 and TRDJ1; the match to TRDD3 covers 13 bases. Germline CDR1 is TSWWSYY and CDR2 is QGS. The CDR3 is 20 amino acids. V trimming: 4 bases; J trimming: 1 base; junction bases outside the gene matches: 15. The DNA for the CDR3 is TGTGCTCTTGGGGGCAACTCGTACTGGGGGATACGCAGGGTCACCGATAAACTCATCTTT. It specifies CALGGNSYWGIRRVTDKLIF.

This clone has more than one count but fewer than ten. The protein given by TCRdb reflects a much larger clone and differs at residue 10 from this DNA's translation, likely from a read error; the protein shown is the DNA's translation. The chain carries TRDV1 and TRDJ1; no definite D call. Looked up from germline, CDR1 is TSWWSYY and CDR2 is QGS. The V and J ends lost 5 bases and 4 bases respectively, with 26 bases between them. The CDR3 totals 18 residues. The CDR3 spells CALGWATSWFTYLDKLIF. CDR3 in DNA: TGTGCTCTTGGGTGGGCTACGTCGTGGTTTACGTATCTCGATAAACTCATCTTT.

By share of the sample, this clone is large. The rearrangement uses TRDV1 and TRDJ1; D may be TRDD3 (7 bases). This CDR3 has 20 amino acids. Germline assignment: CDR1 TSWWSYY and CDR2 QGS. V was pared by 5 bases and J by 2 bases, with 30 bases between. In nucleotides, the CDR3 is TGTGCTCTTGGGTTGCCTTCCCAAGCTTTTCTGGGGGTGAGGACCGATAAACTCATCTTT. Translation gives CALGLPSQAFLGVRTDKLIF.

On this clone: Just one base apart from a much larger clone, this may be a read error. The V and J genes are TRDV1 and TRDJ1; D is undetermined. Germline loops: CDR1 TSWWSYY, CDR2 QGS. Trimming shortened V by 1 base and J by 2 bases, and 26 bases separated the two germline ends. The CDR3 totals 20 residues. The CDR3, as DNA: TGTGCTCTTGGGGAACCAAGACACCCCTTTACTCGGGAGTTTACCGATAAACTCATCTTT. Translated: CALGEPRHPFTREFTDKLIF.

This chain joins TRDV1 and TRDJ1, with 12 bases matching TRDD3. Germline values: CDR1 TSWWSYY, CDR2 QGS. CDR3 size: 21 residues. J gave up 2 bases and V 0 bases, and 16 bases lay outside the gene matches. The CDR3 bases are TGTGCTCTTGGGGAACTGCAAGGGGGATACTGGGGGATACTGGAGACCGATAAACTCATCTTT. It encodes CALGELQGGYWGILETDKLIF.

As for this clone: One base separates it from a far larger clone, so it is likely a read error. This chain links TRDV1 with TRDJ1; a weak D match, TRDD2 (5 bases). Germline CDR1 TSWWSYY, CDR2 QGS. This CDR3 is 22 amino acids long. Trimming cost V 3 bases and J 4 bases, with 36 bases left between them. CDR3 DNA: TGTGCTCTTGGGGACCCCTACCGTATGTCTGTTCTTTTGGGTCCTCGGAACGATAAACTCATCTTT. This translates into CALGDPYRMSVLLGPRNDKLIF.

In regard to this clone: Only one base separates this from a far larger clonotype, so it likely reflects a read error. The gene calls are TRDV1 and TRDJ1; 13 positions match TRDD3. Germline V CDR1 and CDR2: TSWWSYY, QGS. This CDR3 contains 20 residues. The CDR3 loop is CALGGNSYWGIRGVTNKLIF. For the CDR3, the DNA is TGTGCTCTTGGGGGCAACTCGTACTGGGGGATACGCGGGGTCACCAATAAACTCATCTTT.

Regarding this clone: A read error is the likely source, as a far larger clone sits one nucleotide away. The sample has other DNA sequences that encode this CDR3 too. The chain has TRDV2 and TRDJ1; 9 nucleotides align to TRDD3. This CDR3 has 20 residues. The V segment lost 0 bases and the J segment 1 base; nucleotides outside the gene matches: 17. From germline, CDR1 is GEAIGNYY and CDR2 EKD. As DNA, the CDR3 is TGTGCCTGTGACACCGTACCCCACTCTACTGGGGGACAGCCCACCGATAAACTCATCTTT. This sequence encodes CACDTVPHSTGGQPTDKLIF.

This clone was picked up a small number of times. TCRdb shows a much larger clone's protein in place of this DNA's translation, and the two differ at residue 6, likely through a read error; the protein shown is translated from the DNA. This sequence joins TRDV1 and TRDJ1, with 12 bases that match TRDD3. The CDR3 consists of 18 residues. CDR1 and CDR2 from the germline V gene are TSWWSYY and QGS. The junction had 10 bases not matched to a gene; V was cut back by 3 bases and J by 2 bases. CDR3 nucleotides: TGTGCTCTTGGGGACGCGTACTGGGGGATACTGGAGACCGATAAACTCATCTTT. It yields the protein CALGDAYWGILETDKLIF.

Notes on this clone: This is likely an artifact of a read error, given a far larger clone one base away. The same CDR3 is also encoded by other DNA sequences in this sample. The chain employs TRDV1 and TRDJ2; 10 bases fit TRDD3. From germline, CDR1 is TSWWSYY and CDR2 QGS. The CDR3 covers 18 residues. The CDR3 sequence is CALGFTGGWPLLTAQLFF. CDR3 DNA: TGCGCTCTTGGGTTTACTGGGGGATGGCCCCTTTTGACAGCACAACTCTTCTTT.

This clone was counted between two and nine times. TCRdb records a much larger clone's protein for this DNA, with a difference at residue 4 that likely arises from a read error; the protein given is the translation of the DNA. The chain is built from TRDV1 and TRDJ1; 12 bases map to TRDD3. CDR1 is TSWWSYY and CDR2 is QGS in the germline V gene. The CDR3 loop spans 18 amino acids. V lost 7 bases and J lost 2; bases outside the gene matches: 14. DNA for the CDR3: TGTGCTCTTGAGGACTCGTACTGGGGGATACTGGAGACCGATAAACTCATCTTT. Translating gives CALEDSYWGILETDKLIF.